Below, 22 T cell receptor beta chains from the same sample are listed, as sequenced in a study of identical twins. One entry per CDR3 protein results from TCRdb running MiXCR on the 5' RACE reads. The table shows a few hundred thousand distinct CDR3 sequences, with more than 9% occurring only once. Another study also made use of these data, one on yellow fever vaccine responses in identical twins.

Sequenced input: PBMCs. The receptors derive from a woman younger than 35 in good health.

A few counts support this clonotype. V is TRBV7-6 and J is TRBJ2-5; 12 bases are a match to TRBD1. This CDR3 region has 15 residues. V trimming: 5 bases; J trimming: 7 bases; junction bases outside the gene matches: 8. Looked up from germline, CDR1 is SGHVS and CDR2 is FNYEAQ. This chain's CDR3 is CASSIGTGGEGTQYF. In DNA form, the CDR3 reads TGTGCCAGCAGCATCGGGACAGGGGGCGAGGGGACCCAGTACTTC.

This clonotype was picked up one time. This may be a read error: a much more frequent sequence differs by one nucleotide. The rearrangement links TRBV20-1 to TRBJ2-7; 12 positions match TRBD2. V shed 0 bases and J 4 bases; nucleotides not matched to a gene: 7. There are 16 residues in the CDR3. From germline, CDR1 is DFQATT and CDR2 SNEGSKA (reference sequence). The CDR3 DNA reads as TGCAGTGCTAGAGATCAGACTAGCGGGGGTTTATACGAGCAGTACTTC. It is translated as CSARDQTSGGLYEQYF.

The chain has TRBV3-1 and TRBJ2-7, with a tentative D call TRBD2 (7 bases). Germline values: CDR1 LGHDT, CDR2 YNNKEL (reference sequence). Between the trimmed V and J ends, which lost 4 bases and 3 bases, there was a span of 16 bases. The CDR3 runs 15 residues. The CDR3: CASSLRPGGFYEQYF. CDR3 DNA sequence: TGTGCCAGCAGCCTTAGGCCGGGGGGCTTCTACGAGCAGTACTTC.

This clonotype was detected ten times or more. The chain is built from TRBV7-9 and TRBJ2-7, with 12 bases fitting TRBD1. CDR3 size: 17 residues. CDR1 is SEHNR, CDR2 FQNEAQ, per germline (reference sequence). V was clipped by 3 bases and J by 3 bases; unmatched bases: 9. CDR3 sequence reads: CASSLLGQGALGYEQYF. The CDR3 coding sequence is TGTGCCAGCAGCTTGTTGGGACAGGGGGCTCTGGGCTACGAGCAGTACTTC. The variable domain in full, with the rest retrieved from reference TRBV7-9 and TRBJ2-7, is DTGVSQNPRHKITKRGQNVTFRCDPISEHNRLYWYRQTLGQGPEFLTYFQNEAQLEKSRLLSDRFSAERPKGSFSTLEIQRTEQGDSAMYLCASSLLGQGALGYEQYFGPGTRLTVT.

This clonotype was seen ten or more times. This chain joins TRBV5-1 and TRBJ1-1, with TRBD1 as a possible D gene (5 bases). The CDR3 runs to 15 residues. The V gene lost 2 bases and the J gene lost 0 bases, with 11 bases spanning the gap. The germline CDR1 and CDR2 sequences are SGHRS and YFSETQ. CDR3 bases: TGCGCCAGCAGCTTAGCCGGGGGGGTGAACACTGAAGCTTTCTTT. Translating it yields CASSLAGGVNTEAFF.

The chain's CDR3 is CASSPGGLANNEQFF. The CDR3 nucleotides are TGTGCCAGCAGCCCGGGGGGACTAGCTAACAATGAGCAGTTCTTC. V and J are TRBV7-2 and TRBJ2-1; 9 nucleotides line up with TRBD2. V was clipped by 5 bases and J by 5 bases; unmatched bases: 7. Germline CDR1 SGHTA, CDR2 FQGNSA. The CDR3 runs 15 residues.

Only one count was recorded for this clonotype. An end of the junction differs from the germline gene, which may be a read error. The V call is TRBV20-1, the J call TRBJ2-2, with a weak D call TRBD2 (5 bases). The germline CDR1 and CDR2 sequences are DFQATT and SNEGSKA (reference sequence). The CDR3 runs to 16 residues. CDR3 bases: TGCTGTGCTAGACCCAAGACCGGGACGAACACCGGGGAGCTGTTTTTT. Protein product: CCARPKTGTNTGELFF.

The genes are TRBV15 and TRBJ2-4; maybe TRBD1 (6 bases). CDR1 LNHNV and CDR2 YYDKDF come from the germline V gene (reference sequence). The CDR3 has 16 amino acids. Deletions cut 2 bases from V and 3 bases from J, with 14 bases between. CDR3 nucleotides: TGTGCCACCAGCAGACGCCTTCAGGGGAACAAAAACATTCAGTACTTC. It codes for CATSRRLQGNKNIQYF. The full variable domain, rest sourced from reference TRBV15 and TRBJ2-4, is DAMVIQNPRYQVTQFGKPVTLSCSQTLNHNVMYWYQQKSSQAPKLLFHYYDKDFNNEADTPDNFQSRRPNTSFCFLDIRSPGLGDTAMYLCATSRRLQGNKNIQYFGAGTRLSVL.

A remark on this clonotype: Since a much larger clone is just one base distant, this may be a read error. The chain links TRBV5-1 to TRBJ2-2; 7 nucleotides match TRBD2. There are 16 residues in the CDR3. In germline, CDR1 is SGHRS, CDR2 YFSETQ. The V and J ends lost 5 bases and 6 bases, in that order; junction bases with no gene match: 13. The CDR3 nucleotides are TGCGCCAGCAGTTCCTCAGGCCCCCGGGGGGCCGGGGAGCTGTTTTTT. Encoded protein: CASSSSGPRGAGELFF.

This clonotype occurred once. The genes are TRBV20-1 and TRBJ2-7, with 7 bases identical to TRBD2. The germline V gene encodes CDR1 DFQATT and CDR2 SNEGSKA (reference sequence). CDR3 length: 14 amino acids. V shed 4 bases and J 3 bases; nucleotides not matched to a gene: 9. CDR3 sequence reads: CSAKYRDYNYEQYF. DNA for the CDR3: TGCAGTGCTAAATACCGGGACTACAACTACGAGCAGTACTTC.

This clonotype was recorded at least ten times. The chain is built from TRBV12-3 or TRBV12-4 and TRBJ1-5; D not certain. The CDR3 length is 14 residues. V gave up 6 bases and J gave up 4 bases, with 13 bases separating them. The CDR3 reads CASSPNPGNQPQHF. In DNA, the CDR3 is TGTGCCAGCAGCCCTAACCCTGGTAATCAGCCCCAGCATTTT.

This clonotype was seen many times. The rearrangement uses TRBV5-6 and TRBJ2-5; 9 positions agree with TRBD1. The CDR3 has 15 residues. Germline loops: CDR1 SGHDT, CDR2 YYEEEE. V dropped 3 bases and J dropped 5; count of bases not matched to a gene: 8. CDR3 protein: CASSSTGGDVETQYF. The CDR3 DNA sequence: TGTGCCAGCAGCTCGACAGGGGGTGATGTGGAGACCCAGTACTTC.

This clonotype was detected ten times or more. V and J are TRBV18 and TRBJ2-7; possible D gene TRBD1, 6 bases. CDR3 size: 14 residues. The germline V and J ends were trimmed by 4 bases and 4 bases, with 14 bases remaining between them. CDR1 and CDR2 from the germline V gene are KGHSH and LQKENI. CDR3 in amino acids: CASSRDPQGYEQYF. The CDR3 DNA is TGTGCCAGCTCACGCGACCCGCAGGGGTACGAGCAGTACTTC.

In this sample, this clonotype turned up many times. This chain connects TRBV20-1 to TRBJ2-4; D is tentatively TRBD1 or TRBD2 (5 bases each). The V gene lost 7 bases and the J gene lost 7 bases, with 17 bases spanning the gap. Germline assignment: CDR1 DFQATT and CDR2 SNEGSKA (reference sequence). This CDR3 is built from 13 residues. The CDR3 DNA sequence: TGCAGTGTCCAGACCGGGACGTGGAACATTCAGTACTTC. The encoded protein is CSVQTGTWNIQYF.

This sequence joins TRBV5-1 and TRBJ2-1, with 8 positions matching TRBD1. The J segment lost 8 bases and the V segment lost 4 bases, leaving 11 bases of the junction unmatched. This CDR3 region has 15 residues. CDR1 SGHRS and CDR2 YFSETQ come from the germline V gene. For the CDR3, the DNA is TGCGCCAGCAGCCAAGGACAGGGTACATGGGATGAGCAGTTCTTC. This gives the protein CASSQGQGTWDEQFF.

This clonotype was detected many times. The CDR3 DNA reads TGCAGCGTTGAAGAGTGGGAGGACACCAATGAGCAGTTCTTC. Its protein is CSVEEWEDTNEQFF. This chain links TRBV29-1 with TRBJ2-1; a possible D gene is TRBD2 (6 bases). There are 14 residues in the CDR3. From germline, CDR1 is SQVTM and CDR2 ANQGSEA. Between the trimmed V and J ends, which lost 0 bases and 6 bases, there was a span of 12 bases.

This chain uses TRBV5-1 with TRBJ2-5, with D maybe TRBD1 (6 bases). V lost 6 bases, J lost 3 bases, and 18 bases lay in between. Germline assignment: CDR1 SGHRS and CDR2 YFSETQ. This CDR3 spans 15 amino acids. The CDR3 region has the DNA TGCGCCAGCACCTATCTCGGACAGACAAAAGAGACCCAGTACTTC. It codes for CASTYLGQTKETQYF.

This clonotype was observed at least ten times. V gene TRBV5-1 combines with J gene TRBJ2-1; the match to TRBD2 covers 9 bases. The CDR3 is 18 residues long. J was trimmed by 1 base and V by 1 base; bases with no gene match: 9. The V gene's germline CDR1 is SGHRS and CDR2 YFSETQ. The CDR3 DNA is TGCGCCAGCAGCTTGAGCATAGGACTAGCGCCTTCCTACAATGAGCAGTTCTTC. The encoded protein is CASSLSIGLAPSYNEQFF.

Many counts were recorded for this clonotype. This sequence joins TRBV2 and TRBJ2-1; D not resolved. This CDR3 has 16 amino acids. CDR1 and CDR2 from the germline V gene are SNHLY and FYNNEI. Trimming took off 6 bases at V and 10 bases at J, with 25 bases between the two ends. The CDR3 here is CASSDSIYNSPWEQFF. The CDR3 DNA reads as TGTGCCAGCAGCGATTCCATCTACAACTCCCCCTGGGAGCAGTTCTTC.

This rearrangement joins TRBV12-3 or TRBV12-4 to TRBJ2-4, with 9 bases fitting TRBD2. This CDR3 has 16 amino acids. The ends lost 3 bases at V and 5 bases at J; junction bases unmatched: 8. CDR3 nucleotides: TGTGCCAGCAGTTTGGGGCGGGGGGGCCCCGAAAACATTCAGTACTTC. Its translation: CASSLGRGGPENIQYF.

The chain couples TRBV11-2 to TRBJ2-7, with D perhaps TRBD2 (5 bases). The V gene lost 5 bases and the J gene lost 4 bases, with 21 bases spanning the gap. CDR1 is SGHAT, CDR2 FQNNGV, per germline. This CDR3 comprises 16 residues. CDR3 coding DNA: TGTGCCAGCAGCCCTCCCCCTGCGGGCCTAAGGTACGAGCAGTACTTC. Its translation is CASSPPPAGLRYEQYF.

This chain joins TRBV7-9 and TRBJ2-1, with 8 bases aligning to TRBD1. Germline V lookup: CDR1 SEHNR, CDR2 FQNEAQ (reference sequence). Trimming took 3 bases from V and 3 from J; bases not matched to a gene: 10. The CDR3 is 17 residues long. CDR3 nucleotides: TGTGCCAGCAGCTTCGCCCAGTCAGGGGGCCACTACAATGAGCAGTTCTTC. It translates to CASSFAQSGGHYNEQFF.